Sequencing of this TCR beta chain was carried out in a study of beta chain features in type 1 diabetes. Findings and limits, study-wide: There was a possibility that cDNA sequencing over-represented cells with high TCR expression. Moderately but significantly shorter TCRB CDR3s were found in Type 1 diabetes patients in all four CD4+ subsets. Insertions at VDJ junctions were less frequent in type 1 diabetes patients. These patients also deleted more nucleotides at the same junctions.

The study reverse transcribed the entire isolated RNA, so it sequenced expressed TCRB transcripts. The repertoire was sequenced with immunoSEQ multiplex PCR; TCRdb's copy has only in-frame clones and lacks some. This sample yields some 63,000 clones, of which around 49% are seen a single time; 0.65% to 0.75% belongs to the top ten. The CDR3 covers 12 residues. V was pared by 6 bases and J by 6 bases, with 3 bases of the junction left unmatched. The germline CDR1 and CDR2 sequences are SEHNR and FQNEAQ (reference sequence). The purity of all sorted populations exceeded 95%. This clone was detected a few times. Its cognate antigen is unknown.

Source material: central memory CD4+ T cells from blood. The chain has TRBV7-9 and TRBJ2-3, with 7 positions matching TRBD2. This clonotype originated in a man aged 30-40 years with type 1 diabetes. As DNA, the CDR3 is TGTGCCAGCAGTCCCGGGGGGGATACGCAGTATTTT. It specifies CASSPGGDTQYF.